This T cell receptor (beta chain) was captured by sequencing in a study of T-cell reconstitution after alpha-beta-depleted transplantation in children. Study-level results: Some patients showed high day-60 TCRbeta diversity, which derived from surviving recipient T cells and thymic progenitors. Diversity and T-cell counts at one year after transplant derived mostly from new T cells.

Germline V gene lookup returns CDR1 MGHRA and CDR2 YSYEKL. V lost 3 bases and J lost 2, with 5 bases in between. The CDR3 has 14 residues. This clonotype has more than one count but fewer than ten. Its antigen is not known. A TCRbeta library incorporating unique molecular identifiers was prepared. TCRdb recomputed calls from the PCR reads with MiXCR, one row per CDR3 protein. The sample consists of about a million distinct CDR3 sequences, about 31% of them appearing once. The receptor comes from a boy under three years old who had a stem cell transplant for SCID, so the T cells may come from the graft donor. Here the sequenced sample was PBMCs, mostly from graft donor cells, taken 360 days after TCRalphabeta/CD19-depleted stem cell transplant. This chain links TRBV4-1 with TRBJ2-6; D is unclear. The chain's CDR3 is CASSHVAGANVLTF. The CDR3, as DNA: TGCGCCAGCAGCCATGTGGCTGGGGCCAACGTCCTGACTTTC.